The 30 T cell receptor beta chains reported below all come from one sample, sequenced in a study of blood T cell repertoires in COVID-19. Clones were sequenced by immunoSEQ multiplex PCR, and TCRdb holds only the in-frame ones, with some missing. The sample contains approximately 150,000 clones, more than 85% of which appear only once. The material sequenced was peripheral blood. Receptor source: a man aged 50 to 59 with active or convalescent COVID-19.

This rearrangement joins TRBV29-1 to TRBJ2-7; D unclear. Germline CDR1 SQVTM, CDR2 ANQGSEA. The CDR3 sequence is 11 residues long. Trimming cost V 6 bases and J 1 base, with 7 bases left between them. The CDR3 bases are TGCAGCGTCTACCGATCCTACGAGCAGTACTTC. It encodes CSVYRSYEQYF.

This chain uses TRBV27 with TRBJ2-7; 10 bases are shared with TRBD2. The CDR3 has 15 residues. Germline loops: CDR1 MNHEY, CDR2 SMNVEV (reference sequence). Trimming took 6 bases from V and 2 from J; bases not matched to a gene: 7. As DNA, the CDR3 is TGTGCCAGCAGCACTTGGACTAGCGGAACCTACGAGCAGTACTTC. This sequence encodes CASSTWTSGTYEQYF.

V gene TRBV5-1 combines with J gene TRBJ1-3, with 9 bases fitting TRBD1. CDR1 and CDR2 (germline): SGHRS, YFSETQ. The trim removed 4 bases at V and 4 bases at J, leaving 6 bases unmatched. The CDR3 spans 15 residues. The CDR3 loop is CASSPDRGNGNTIYF. The CDR3 DNA is TGCGCCAGCAGCCCCGACAGGGGGAACGGAAACACCATATATTTT.

This clone has just one count. V usage is TRBV29-1 and J usage is TRBJ1-6, with a possible D match to TRBD1 (5 bases). Looked up from germline, CDR1 is SQVTM and CDR2 is ANQGSEA. Trimming took off 4 bases at V and 8 bases at J, with 12 bases between the two ends. CDR3 length: 13 residues. CDR3 region: CSVAEGGDSPLHF. The CDR3 nucleotides are TGCAGCGTTGCGGAGGGAGGGGATTCACCCCTCCACTTT.

Here the CDR3 reads CASSEALPGTAGPYEQYF. CDR3 nucleotides: TGTGCCAGCAGTGAAGCGCTCCCGGGGACTGCCGGTCCCTACGAGCAGTACTTC. V usage is TRBV6-1 and J usage is TRBJ2-7; tentative D call: TRBD2 (6 bases). Germline CDR1 is MNHNS and CDR2 is SASEGT. The CDR3 has 18 residues. V dropped 0 bases and J dropped 2 bases, with 20 bases sitting between them.

The rearrangement joins TRBV9 to TRBJ1-6, with D possibly being TRBD1 (6 bases). The germline V and J ends were trimmed by 0 bases and 5 bases, with 6 bases remaining between them. Germline lookup yields CDR1 SGDLS and CDR2 YYNGEE. This CDR3 comprises 14 residues. CDR3 in amino acids: CASSVAGDNSPLHF. The CDR3 DNA is TGTGCCAGCAGCGTAGCAGGGGATAATTCACCCCTCCACTTT. Drawing the rest from reference TRBV9 and TRBJ1-6, the complete variable domain is DSGVTQTPKHLITATGQRVTLRCSPRSGDLSVYWYQQSLDQGLQFLIQYYNGEERAKGNILERFSAQQFPDLHSELNLSSLELGDSALYFCASSVAGDNSPLHFGNGTRLTVT.

This sequence joins TRBV9 and TRBJ2-1; weak D call: TRBD2 (5 bases). Germline-derived CDR1 and CDR2 are SGDLS and YYNGEE. The ends were cut back, 7 bases at V and 9 bases at J, with 20 bases in the middle. The CDR3 has 14 residues. The chain's CDR3 is CASSYGETAAEQFF. CDR3 bases: TGTGCCAGCTCGTATGGGGAGACGGCTGCTGAGCAGTTCTTC.

The V call is TRBV7-8, the J call TRBJ2-7, with TRBD1 matching over 8 bases. J gave up 3 bases and V 5 bases, and 9 bases lay outside the gene matches. CDR3 size: 15 residues. Germline V gives CDR1 SGHVS, CDR2 FQNEAQ. The CDR3 loop reads CASSPDRVGSYEQYF. CDR3 sequence (DNA): TGTGCCAGCAGCCCGGACAGGGTCGGAAGCTACGAGCAGTACTTC.

The genes are TRBV6-1 and TRBJ1-2; TRBD1 might be the D (5 bases). CDR1 is MNHNS, CDR2 SASEGT, per germline. The CDR3 consists of 12 residues. Trimming took 3 bases from V and 8 from J, leaving 10 bases between them. The CDR3 here is CASSEGGEGYTF. In nucleotides, the CDR3 is TGTGCCAGCAGTGAGGGGGGGGAAGGCTACACCTTC.

V usage is TRBV2 and J usage is TRBJ2-7, with TRBD1 matching over 8 bases. V lost 6 bases to trimming and J lost 7 bases; unmatched junction nucleotides: 5. Germline CDR1 and CDR2: SNHLY and FYNNEI. The CDR3 sequence is 12 residues long. The CDR3 DNA reads as TGTGCCAGCAGGCAGGGGGCGGGGGAGCAGTACTTC. Translated: CASRQGAGEQYF.

The CDR3 loop reads CSAPQQETQYF. DNA of the CDR3: TGCAGTGCTCCGCAGCAAGAGACCCAGTACTTC. The genes are TRBV20-1 and TRBJ2-5; D gene unclear. Per the germline V gene, CDR1 is DFQATT and CDR2 is SNEGSKA (reference sequence). Trimming took off 5 bases at V and 2 bases at J, with 6 bases between the two ends. The CDR3 runs to 11 residues.

This chain uses TRBV18 with TRBJ2-1; the match to TRBD2 covers 7 bases. The CDR3 consists of 16 residues. The trim removed 1 base at V and 6 bases at J, leaving 9 bases unmatched. The germline V gene has CDR1 KGHSH and CDR2 LQKENI. The CDR3 coding sequence is TGTGCCAGCTCACCACGCGGACTAGTCATAACCAATGAGCAGTTCTTC. This translates into CASSPRGLVITNEQFF.

The table lists this clone with a few counts. The rearrangement links TRBV12-3 or TRBV12-4 to TRBJ1-5; perhaps TRBD1 as D (5 bases). Between the trimmed V and J ends, which lost 8 bases and 5 bases, there was a span of 13 bases. The CDR3 loop spans 13 amino acids. CDR3: CASGKGPDQPQHF. Here the CDR3 DNA reads TGTGCCAGCGGAAAGGGGCCGGATCAGCCCCAGCATTTT.

The CDR3 nucleotides are TGTGCCAGCAGCAGAGAGACCCAGTACTTC. Translating gives CASSRETQYF. The V call is TRBV6-5, the J call TRBJ2-5; no reliable D call. The CDR3 totals 10 residues. CDR1 is MNHEY and CDR2 is SVGAGI in the germline V gene. Trimming removed 6 bases at V and 4 bases at J, with 3 bases between.

The chain joins TRBV12-3 or TRBV12-4 to TRBJ2-5; D remains ambiguous. V was pared by 5 bases and J by 2 bases, with 9 bases between. The CDR3 runs 13 residues. The CDR3 spells CASSGQLQETQYF. The CDR3 nucleotides read TGTGCCAGCAGTGGGCAGCTACAAGAGACCCAGTACTTC.

This clone was picked up a small number of times. The chain combines TRBV28 with TRBJ1-5, with no clear D. The ends were cut back, 6 bases at V and 5 bases at J, with 8 bases in the middle. The CDR3 length is 12 residues. CDR1 and CDR2 from the germline V gene are MDHEN and SYDVKM. The CDR3 is CASSFRYQPQHF. DNA of the CDR3: TGTGCCAGCAGCTTTCGTTATCAGCCCCAGCATTTT.

This chain uses TRBV11-2 with TRBJ1-2; D ambiguous. The CDR3 consists of 17 residues. Germline lookup yields CDR1 SGHAT and CDR2 FQNNGV. V was trimmed by 4 bases and J by 2 bases, leaving 20 bases between them. CDR3 nucleotides: TGTGCCAGCAGCTCCCGGCCAGCAACTACGCTGAACTATGGCTACACCTTC. This sequence encodes CASSSRPATTLNYGYTF.

The gene calls are TRBV4-2 and TRBJ1-4, with 10 bases matching TRBD1. Per germline, CDR1 LGHNA and CDR2 YNFKEQ. The CDR3 runs 19 residues. Trimming at V came to 0 bases and at J to 7 bases, leaving 14 bases not matched to a gene. In nucleotides, the CDR3 is TGTGCCAGCAGCCAAGACCCGGGACAGGGGTCCCGGAGTGTTGAAAAACTGTTTTTT. Its translation is CASSQDPGQGSRSVEKLFF.

This chain connects TRBV3-1 (or the pseudogene TRBV3-2) to TRBJ1-2; tentative D call: TRBD1 (6 bases). The CDR3 consists of 15 residues. The V gene lost 0 bases and the J gene lost 5 bases, with 13 bases spanning the gap. Per germline, CDR1 LGHDT and CDR2 YNNKEL (reference sequence). CDR3 sequence: CASSQDWGGAYGYTF. In DNA, the CDR3 is TGTGCCAGCAGCCAAGATTGGGGGGGCGCGTATGGCTACACCTTC.

The chain links TRBV3-1 (or the pseudogene TRBV3-2) to TRBJ1-1, with D maybe TRBD1 (6 bases). V shed 1 base and J shed 4 bases, with 10 bases lying between them. Germline assignment: CDR1 LGHDT and CDR2 YNNKEL (reference sequence). The CDR3 has 14 residues. This CDR3 reads CASSQATGGTEAFF. The CDR3 nucleotides are TGTGCCAGCAGCCAAGCGACAGGTGGCACTGAAGCTTTCTTT.

The chain has TRBV12-3 or TRBV12-4 and TRBJ2-5, with D uncertain. Deletions cut 3 bases from V and 3 bases from J, with 2 bases between. This CDR3 has 11 residues. The DNA of the CDR3 is TGTGCCAGCAGTTTCGAAGAGACCCAGTACTTC. Protein product: CASSFEETQYF.

The chain carries TRBV7-9 and TRBJ1-3; the D is unclear. The V end lost 4 bases, the J end lost 0 bases, and 13 bases lay between the germline ends. The CDR3 is 16 residues long. Germline CDR1 SEHNR, CDR2 FQNEAQ (reference sequence). In DNA form, the CDR3 reads TGTGCCAGCAGCTCCCTCGGCGGCAGCTCTGGAAACACCATATATTTT. The encoded protein is CASSSLGGSSGNTIYF.

This chain links TRBV11-3 with TRBJ2-2; perhaps TRBD1 as D (6 bases). The V gene lost 3 bases and the J gene lost 4 bases, with 6 bases spanning the gap. The germline V gene encodes CDR1 SGHNT and CDR2 YENEEA. This CDR3 comprises 13 residues. The CDR3 region is CASSFRGTGELFF. DNA of the CDR3: TGTGCCAGCAGCTTCAGGGGCACCGGGGAGCTGTTTTTT.

This clone was counted a single time. V is TRBV27 and J is TRBJ1-1; D is possibly TRBD1 (5 bases). V shed 2 bases and J shed 2 bases, with 9 bases lying between them. CDR3 length: 14 amino acids. Germline V lookup: CDR1 MNHEY, CDR2 SMNVEV (reference sequence). This CDR3 reads CASSLRGINTEAFF. In DNA form, the CDR3 reads TGTGCCAGCAGTTTAAGGGGCATAAACACTGAAGCTTTCTTT.

The chain carries TRBV5-6 and TRBJ2-1, with 10 bases aligning to TRBD2. Germline CDR1 SGHDT, CDR2 YYEEEE. CDR3 size: 18 residues. V shed 4 bases and J 7 bases; nucleotides not matched to a gene: 17. CDR3 in amino acids: CASSDIKKRAGGRNEQFF. The CDR3 region has the DNA TGTGCCAGCAGCGACATTAAAAAGAGAGCGGGGGGGCGTAATGAGCAGTTCTTC.

The chain links TRBV9 to TRBJ1-1; the match to TRBD1 covers 7 bases. This CDR3 spans 16 amino acids. Germline V gene lookup returns CDR1 SGDLS and CDR2 YYNGEE. V dropped 3 bases and J dropped 3; count of bases not matched to a gene: 11. This CDR3 reads CASSARGARKDTEAFF. The CDR3 coding sequence is TGTGCCAGCAGCGCCAGGGGGGCGCGAAAGGACACTGAAGCTTTCTTT.

The rearrangement joins TRBV5-1 to TRBJ1-1; 7 nucleotides line up with TRBD1. There are 14 residues in the CDR3. V gave up 4 bases and J gave up 2 bases; unmatched junction bases: 5. Looked up from germline, CDR1 is SGHRS and CDR2 is YFSETQ. The CDR3 spells CASSQGGRNTEAFF. CDR3 nucleotide sequence: TGCGCCAGCAGCCAAGGGGGCAGAAACACTGAAGCTTTCTTT. Full variable domain (rest looked up from reference TRBV5-1 and TRBJ1-1): KAGVTQTPRYLIKTRGQQVTLSCSPISGHRSVSWYQQTPGQGLQFLFEYFSETQRNKGNFPGRFSGRQFSNSRSEMNVSTLELGDSALYLCASSQGGRNTEAFFGQGTRLTVV.

The chain employs TRBV25-1 and TRBJ2-7; TRBD1 aligns across 10 bases. The length of the CDR3 is 14 residues. V shed 6 bases and J 5 bases; nucleotides not matched to a gene: 7. The V gene's germline CDR1 is MGHDK and CDR2 SYGVNS. The chain's CDR3 is CASRRTGGGDEQYF. CDR3 coding DNA: TGTGCCAGCAGGCGGACAGGGGGTGGCGACGAGCAGTACTTC.

This clone was seen just once. The DNA for the CDR3 is TGCGCCAGCAGCCAAGACCCCCTAGCGGGGGGTCGTACAGATACGCAGTATTTT. This sequence encodes CASSQDPLAGGRTDTQYF. V gene TRBV4-1 combines with J gene TRBJ2-3; 11 bases are a match to TRBD2. Germline assignment: CDR1 MGHRA and CDR2 YSYEKL. Germline trimming cut 0 bases from V and 3 bases from J; bases unmatched to any gene: 8. The length of the CDR3 is 18 residues.

The chain joins TRBV28 to TRBJ1-2; D might be TRBD1 (6 bases). V shed 4 bases and J shed 8 bases, with 11 bases lying between them. Germline loops: CDR1 MDHEN, CDR2 SYDVKM. There are 12 residues in the CDR3. The CDR3 reads CASSYRARGYTF. CDR3 nucleotides: TGTGCCAGCAGTTACAGGGCTCGGGGCTACACCTTC.